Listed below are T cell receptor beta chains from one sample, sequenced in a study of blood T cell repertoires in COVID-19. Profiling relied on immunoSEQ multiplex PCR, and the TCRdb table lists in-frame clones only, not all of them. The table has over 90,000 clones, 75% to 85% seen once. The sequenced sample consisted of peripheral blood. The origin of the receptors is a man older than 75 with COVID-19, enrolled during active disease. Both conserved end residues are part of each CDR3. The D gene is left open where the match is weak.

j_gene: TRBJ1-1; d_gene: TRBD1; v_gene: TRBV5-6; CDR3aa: CASTRTGATEAFF
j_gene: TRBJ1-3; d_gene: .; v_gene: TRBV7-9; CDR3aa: CASSPRTVSGNTIYF
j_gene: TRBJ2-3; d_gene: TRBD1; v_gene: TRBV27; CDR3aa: CASRGTGRDTQYF
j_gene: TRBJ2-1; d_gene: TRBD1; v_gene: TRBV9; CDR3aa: CASSDRQGLLF
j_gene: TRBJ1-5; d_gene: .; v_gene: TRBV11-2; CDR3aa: CASSLDPARGPQHF
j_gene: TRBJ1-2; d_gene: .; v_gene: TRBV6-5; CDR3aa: CASSQDAPGVYGYTF
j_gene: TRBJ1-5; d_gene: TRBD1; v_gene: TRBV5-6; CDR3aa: CASSPGQGRGPQHF
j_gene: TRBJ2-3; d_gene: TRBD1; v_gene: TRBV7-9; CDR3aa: CASSDTDRGLTTTDTQYF
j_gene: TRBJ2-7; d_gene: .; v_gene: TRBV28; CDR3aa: CASPPDGQFPYEQYF
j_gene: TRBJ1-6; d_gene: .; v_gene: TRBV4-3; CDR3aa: CASSQVPQGDSPLHF
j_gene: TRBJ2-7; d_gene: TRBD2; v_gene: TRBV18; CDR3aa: CASSLRGGELYEQYF